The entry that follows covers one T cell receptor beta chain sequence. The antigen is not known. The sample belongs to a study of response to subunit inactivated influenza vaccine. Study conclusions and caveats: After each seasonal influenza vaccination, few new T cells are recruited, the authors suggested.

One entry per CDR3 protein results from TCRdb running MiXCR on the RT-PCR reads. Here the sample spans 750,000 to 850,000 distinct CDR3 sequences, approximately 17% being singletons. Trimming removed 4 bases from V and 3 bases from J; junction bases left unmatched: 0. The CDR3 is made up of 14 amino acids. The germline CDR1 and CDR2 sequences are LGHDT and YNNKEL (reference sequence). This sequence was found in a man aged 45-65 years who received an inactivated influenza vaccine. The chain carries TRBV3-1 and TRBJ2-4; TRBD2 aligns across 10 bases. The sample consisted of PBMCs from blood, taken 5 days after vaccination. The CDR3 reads CASSPSGGKNIQYF. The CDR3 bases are TGTGCCAGCAGCCCTAGCGGGGGCAAAAACATTCAGTACTTC.